This TCR beta chain was sequenced for a study of T cells in Graves' hyperthyroidism and ophthalmopathy. General study points: Most thyroid-expanded clonotypes above 0.001 were also found in blood.

This CDR3 contains 13 residues. V shed 3 bases and J 8 bases; nucleotides not matched to a gene: 4. Each diagnosis drew on symptoms, thyroxine, TRAb, thyroid ultrasound and orbital computed tomography findings. Amplified regions were TCR beta CDR3 sequences from RNA transcripts. The HTBI set primed first-round TCR CDR3 RT-PCR. TCRdb re-analysed the multiplex PCR reads in MiXCR, keeping a single row per CDR3 protein. The sample shows 500,000 to 750,000 distinct CDR3 sequences, 15% to 19% of them seen only once. Points on this clonotype: As yet, its antigen is unknown.

The sequenced sample consisted of blood. The sequence was collected from a woman younger than 45 with Graves' hyperthyroidism. The genes are TRBV12-3 or TRBV12-4 and TRBJ2-1; 7 bases map to TRBD2. In nucleotides, the CDR3 is TGTGCCAGCAGTTTGACTAGCTTCCATGAGCAGTTCTTC. The encoded protein is CASSLTSFHEQFF.